These T cell receptor beta chains were read from a single sample in a study of OX40 agonist ivuxolimab in advanced cancers. TCRdb keeps only in-frame clones here, not all; method: immunoSEQ multiplex PCR. The data contain approximately 90,000 clones, roughly 89% of them singletons. The source was CD4+ or CD8+ T cells sorted from blood, collected in a trial of the OX40 agonist ivuxolimab. These receptors were obtained from an adult with an advanced solid tumor such as melanoma, head and neck, liver or kidney cancer. Each CDR3 is given with its conserved first and last residue. The D gene is left open where the match is weak. Size values are once, few and many counts, or a class for expanded clones, and some rows have none.

d_call clone_size j_call v_call cdr3_nt cdr3_aa
TRBD2 NA TRBJ2-7 TRBV10-3 TGTGCCATCAAGCGGGAGGGGGAGCAGTACTTC CAIKREGEQYF
TRBD1 NA TRBJ1-5 TRBV18 TGTGCCAGCTCACGGAGGGACAGGGGGCCAGCTTGGAACAATCAGCCCCAGCATTTT CASSRRDRGPAWNNQPQHF
NA NA TRBJ2-1 TRBV27 TGTGCCAGCAGTTTATTTTCGGAGGGGGACGGGGCGGGGGACAATGAGCAGTTCTTC CASSLFSEGDGAGDNEQFF
TRBD1 NA TRBJ2-7 TRBV29-1 TGCAGCGTTGGATTTACAGGGGACTACGAGCAGTACTTC CSVGFTGDYEQYF
TRBD2 few TRBJ2-5 TRBV19 TGTGCCAGTAGTATAGAACTCCGGCGGGAGACCTTAGAGACCCAGTACTTC CASSIELRRETLETQYF
TRBD2 NA TRBJ2-1 TRBV7-9 TGTGCCAGCAGCGCGGGACTAGCGGGAGACTACAATGAGCAGTTCTTC CASSAGLAGDYNEQFF
NA NA TRBJ1-2 TRBV19 TGTGCCATTGGGGGGGAGTATGGCTACACCTTC CAIGGEYGYTF
NA NA TRBJ1-5 TRBV4-2 TGTGCCAGCAGCCAAGATGCGATGGGAAATCAGCCCCAGCATTTT CASSQDAMGNQPQHF
NA NA TRBJ2-1 TRBV6-6 TGTGCCAGCCTTGACAAAAGATCTGGAAATGAGCAGTTCTTC CASLDKRSGNEQFF
NA NA TRBJ2-7 TRBV18 TGTGCCAGCTCACCCATGGGCAGGGAGTACGAGCAGTACTTC CASSPMGREYEQYF
NA NA TRBJ1-5 TRBV28 TGTGCCAGCAGTTTACCCAATCAGCCCCAGCATTTT CASSLPNQPQHF
NA NA TRBJ1-3 TRBV7-2 TGTGCCAGCAGCCAGCAAACTGGAAACACCATATATTTT CASSQQTGNTIYF
NA NA TRBJ2-2 TRBV21-1 TGTGCCAGCATCATACTTAGCGGGACCACGACCGGGGAGCTGTTTTTT CASIILSGTTTGELFF
NA NA TRBJ1-1 TRBV30 TGTGCCTGGAGGACCCGGGACTCGGGGACTGAAGCTTTCTTT CAWRTRDSGTEAFF
TRBD1 NA TRBJ1-2 TRBV5-5 TGTGCCAGCAGCGTAGCCGGGACAGGGGGTGGTGGCTACACCTTC CASSVAGTGGGGYTF
NA NA TRBJ2-5 TRBV21-1 TGTGCCAGCAGCCCCCAGGGCGCTGGGTCGGAGACCCAGTACTTC CASSPQGAGSETQYF
NA NA TRBJ2-5 TRBV15 TGTGCCACCAGCGCCGCAGGCCTCCAGTACTTC CATSAAGLQYF
NA once TRBJ2-7 TRBV6-1 TGTGCCAGCAGTGAAGGGGCAGGTTCCTGGTACTTC CASSEGAGSWYF
NA NA TRBJ2-2 TRBV4-3 TGCGCCAGCAGCCAAGATTTGTCGGTCGCAAACACCGGGGAGCTGTTTTTT CASSQDLSVANTGELFF
NA NA TRBJ2-6 TRBV7-2 TGTGCCAGCAGCTTAGTGGGGGCGGGTGGGGCCAACGTCCTGACTTTC CASSLVGAGGANVLTF
NA NA TRBJ2-1 TRBV18 TGTGCCAGCTCACTGGGACACCTAAGCTCCTACAATGAGCAGTTCTTC CASSLGHLSSYNEQFF
TRBD2 NA TRBJ2-1 TRBV19 TGTGCCAGTAGTATTTGGGGACTAGCGGGGGAAGAGCAGTTCTTC CASSIWGLAGEEQFF